Listed here are 9 T cell receptor beta chains from one sample, sequenced in a study of blood T cell repertoires in COVID-19. TCRdb's table, derived via immunoSEQ multiplex PCR, lists solely in-frame clones and lacks some. Of under 250,000 clones in the sample, nearly 90% were seen once. Sequenced input: PBMCs or T cells enriched from blood (not recorded which). These receptors were obtained from a woman aged 25 to 39 with acute COVID-19.

The genes are TRBV28 and TRBJ2-7; D possibly corresponds to TRBD1 (6 bases). This CDR3 has 12 residues. From germline, CDR1 is MDHEN and CDR2 SYDVKM. The germline V and J ends were trimmed by 4 bases and 6 bases, with 10 bases remaining between them. CDR3 in DNA: TGTGCCAGCAGTTGGTTGGGGGCCGAGCAGTACTTC. Its translation is CASSWLGAEQYF.

This clone occurred once. The rearrangement uses TRBV7-2 and TRBJ1-2; the D gene is possibly TRBD1 (5 bases). The length of the CDR3 is 16 residues. Germline V gene sequence: CDR1 SGHTA, CDR2 FQGNSA. Trimming left V 1 base short and J 6 bases short, with 18 bases between. The CDR3 DNA reads TGTGCCAGCAGCTTAGGGACAACCGCTACCGGTAATGGCTACACCTTC. It codes for CASSLGTTATGNGYTF.

The genes are TRBV3-1 (or the pseudogene TRBV3-2) and TRBJ2-7; 9 bases are a match to TRBD1. CDR1 is LGHDT and CDR2 is YNNKEL in the germline V gene (reference sequence). Trimming took 3 bases from V and 7 from J; bases not matched to a gene: 7. The CDR3 has 14 amino acids. CDR3 amino acids: CASSHLQGAQEQYF. The CDR3 coding sequence is TGTGCCAGCAGCCACTTACAGGGGGCCCAGGAGCAGTACTTC.

The chain joins TRBV5-1 to TRBJ2-3; TRBD1 aligns across 8 bases. With 4 bases clipped from V and 0 bases from J, the junction kept 1 base outside the gene matches. The CDR3 runs 14 residues. Germline lookup yields CDR1 SGHRS and CDR2 YFSETQ. The CDR3 reads CASSRQGSTDTQYF. The CDR3 nucleotides are TGCGCCAGCAGCCGACAGGGGAGCACAGATACGCAGTATTTT.

V gene TRBV5-1 combines with J gene TRBJ2-5, with D hard to call. Germline-derived CDR1 and CDR2 are SGHRS and YFSETQ. The CDR3 is made up of 14 amino acids. Trimming shortened V by 1 base and J by 3 bases, and 10 bases separated the two germline ends. As DNA, the CDR3 is TGCGCCAGCAGCTTGTTTGCAGAGGAAGAGACCCAGTACTTC. Translated: CASSLFAEEETQYF.

The chain has TRBV30 and TRBJ2-2; D ambiguous. From germline, CDR1 is GTSNPN and CDR2 SVGIG (reference sequence). The CDR3 runs to 11 residues. The V end lost 5 bases, the J end lost 6 bases, and 7 bases lay between the germline ends. The CDR3 region is CAWGGPGELFF. The CDR3 region has the DNA TGTGCCTGGGGTGGGCCCGGGGAGCTGTTTTTT.

CDR3 sequence: CASSLVPRTGGGDTQYF. For the CDR3, the DNA is TGTGCCAGCAGCTTAGTCCCCCGGACAGGGGGAGGGGATACGCAGTATTTT. The chain employs TRBV11-2 and TRBJ2-3; 10 bases map to TRBD1. From germline, CDR1 is SGHAT and CDR2 FQNNGV. J gave up 6 bases and V 1 base, and 10 bases lay outside the gene matches. The CDR3 has 17 residues.

V gene TRBV30 combines with J gene TRBJ2-7, with 10 nucleotides matching TRBD1. CDR1 is GTSNPN, CDR2 SVGIG, per germline (reference sequence). The CDR3 contains 15 residues. Trimming removed 6 bases from V and 2 bases from J; junction bases left unmatched: 10. Here the CDR3 reads CACHPLGQGAYEQYF. CDR3 bases: TGTGCCTGCCACCCCCTTGGACAGGGGGCCTACGAGCAGTACTTC.

The rearrangement joins TRBV2 to TRBJ2-7, with 7 bases aligning to TRBD1. The CDR3 contains 16 residues. The V gene's germline CDR1 is SNHLY and CDR2 FYNNEI. V gave up 2 bases and J gave up 0 bases; unmatched junction bases: 7. CDR3 in amino acids: CASSESMDRSSYEQYF. CDR3 DNA: TGTGCCAGCAGTGAAAGTATGGACAGGAGCTCCTACGAGCAGTACTTC.